The clone carrying this TCR beta chain was recorded a few times. Its antigen is undetermined. This sample was taken from a study of CD8 T cells in ankylosing spondylitis. Study findings and constraints: Blood from ankylosing spondylitis patients appeared to carry a characteristic roughly 8-variant TCR beta motif. Reported data indicate significant enrichment of disease-linked clones within matched ankylosing spondylitis synovial fluid.

The CDR3 contains 17 residues. Looked up from germline, CDR1 is SGHTA and CDR2 is FQGNSA. The trim removed 4 bases at V and 2 bases at J, leaving 9 bases unmatched. Using its own MiXCR run on the 5' RACE reads, TCRdb lists one record per CDR3 protein. The sample holds a few hundred thousand distinct CDR3 sequences, approximately 20% seen once. The genes are TRBV7-2 and TRBJ2-1, with 9 bases fitting TRBD2. The sequenced sample was blood, either unsorted or a sorted T cell fraction (not recorded which). The sequence derives from a male donor with ankylosing spondylitis or in good health (not recorded which). The CDR3 loop is CASSSPVAGVAYNEQFF. CDR3 nucleotide sequence: TGTGCCAGCAGCTCCCCAGTAGCGGGAGTAGCCTACAATGAGCAGTTCTTC.